These 18 T cell receptor beta chains came from one sample sequenced in a study of cytomegalovirus exposure and HLA in healthy donors. With 60 Vbeta and 13 Jbeta primers, the PCR was carried out. Some clones are missing from TCRdb's copy, which holds only in-frame ones; the method was immunoSEQ multiplex PCR. The sample shows around 150,000 clones, 60% to 85% of them seen only once. The sample consisted of PBMCs. The receptors were sampled from a woman in her fifties or sixties in good health and CMV-seropositive.

This clone was seen more than once but under ten times. This chain uses TRBV7-3 with TRBJ1-6; D perhaps matches TRBD1 (6 bases). The V gene lost 5 bases and the J gene lost 7 bases, with 9 bases spanning the gap. Germline CDR1 SGHTA, CDR2 FQGTGA. The CDR3 contains 13 residues. CDR3: CASSLGQNSPLHF. The CDR3 DNA sequence: TGTGCCAGCAGCCTTGGACAGAATTCACCCCTCCACTTT. Looking up the rest from reference TRBV7-3 and TRBJ1-6 gives the full variable domain: GAGVSQTPSNKVTEKGKYVELRCDPISGHTALYWYRQSLGQGPEFLIYFQGTGAADDSGLPNDRFFAVRPEGSVSTLKIQRTERGDSAVYLCASSLGQNSPLHFGNGTRLTVT.

The chain is built from TRBV4-1 and TRBJ2-1; 11 bases match TRBD2. In germline, CDR1 is MGHRA, CDR2 YSYEKL. There are 17 residues in the CDR3. V was clipped by 0 bases and J by 6 bases; unmatched bases: 7. CDR3 bases: TGCGCCAGCAGCCAAGACTCTGCACTAGCGGGGGTCAATGAGCAGTTCTTC. Translated: CASSQDSALAGVNEQFF.

This chain uses TRBV9 with TRBJ2-7; D perhaps matches TRBD2 (5 bases). Trimming left V 0 bases short and J 6 bases short, with 13 bases between. The CDR3 covers 14 residues. CDR1 SGDLS and CDR2 YYNGEE come from the germline V gene. In nucleotides, the CDR3 is TGTGCCAGCAGCGTAGACGGGCTGGCGGGCGAGCAGTACTTC. This codes for CASSVDGLAGEQYF.

The chain couples TRBV5-1 to TRBJ2-2; D gene ambiguous. Between the trimmed V and J ends, which lost 2 bases and 3 bases, there was a span of 5 bases. The CDR3 covers 13 residues. The V gene's germline CDR1 is SGHRS and CDR2 YFSETQ. Here the CDR3 DNA reads TGCGCCAGCAGCTTTGGGCACACCGGGGAGCTGTTTTTT. This sequence encodes CASSFGHTGELFF.

This clone was seen a few times. This rearrangement joins TRBV2 to TRBJ2-1; 9 bases are shared with TRBD1. This CDR3 region has 14 residues. CDR1 and CDR2 from the germline V gene are SNHLY and FYNNEI. J was trimmed by 6 bases and V by 7 bases; bases with no gene match: 7. The CDR3, as DNA: TGTGCCAGCACCCGGGGGACAGGGTTCAATGAGCAGTTCTTC. Protein sequence: CASTRGTGFNEQFF.

The V and J genes are TRBV13 and TRBJ1-6; no definite D call. Germline V gene lookup returns CDR1 PRHDT and CDR2 FYEKMQ (reference sequence). The germline V and J ends were trimmed by 7 bases and 5 bases, with 9 bases remaining between them. CDR3 size: 13 residues. DNA of the CDR3: TGTGCCAGCACCGAGCAGGATAATTCACCCCTCCACTTT. As protein: CASTEQDNSPLHF.

The chain links TRBV6-4 to TRBJ1-1; D is unclear. Trimming removed 10 bases at V and 0 bases at J, with 21 bases between. This CDR3 has 16 residues. From germline, CDR1 is MRHNA and CDR2 SNTAGT. CDR3 protein: CATHVAGFSMNTEAFF. CDR3 in DNA: TGTGCCACCCACGTCGCAGGATTTTCCATGAACACTGAAGCTTTCTTT.

Here the CDR3 DNA reads TGTGCCAGCAGCTTAAAACTAGCGGGGGGATACGAGCAGTACTTC. As protein: CASSLKLAGGYEQYF. J is TRBJ2-7 and V is TRBV13; 12 bases agree with TRBD2. V lost 2 bases and J lost 4; bases outside the gene matches: 3. CDR3 length: 15 amino acids. Germline V gene data show CDR1 as PRHDT and CDR2 as FYEKMQ (reference sequence).

The chain joins TRBV10-1 to TRBJ2-2, with D perhaps matching TRBD1 (5 bases). CDR3 length: 12 amino acids. Trimming shortened V by 2 bases and J by 7 bases, and 5 bases separated the two germline ends. Germline CDR1 WNHNN, CDR2 SYGVQD (reference sequence). CDR3: CASSETGGELFF. The CDR3 nucleotides are TGCGCCAGCAGTGAGACAGGCGGGGAGCTGTTTTTT.

This clone has just one count. The chain carries TRBV27 and TRBJ2-3, with D uncertain. Germline values: CDR1 MNHEY, CDR2 SMNVEV (reference sequence). The V gene lost 3 bases and the J gene lost 2 bases, with 9 bases spanning the gap. CDR3 length equals 14 residues. The CDR3 here is CASSFGRNTDTQYF. CDR3 bases: TGTGCCAGCAGTTTTGGCAGGAACACAGATACGCAGTATTTT.

The rearrangement uses TRBV4-1 and TRBJ1-5, with D uncertain. With 0 bases removed from V and 3 bases from J, the gap between germline ends came to 3 bases. Germline assignment: CDR1 MGHRA and CDR2 YSYEKL. The CDR3 contains 13 residues. CDR3 sequence: CASSQDSNQPQHF. CDR3 bases: TGCGCCAGCAGCCAAGACTCCAATCAGCCCCAGCATTTT.

This clone turned up a few times. The identical CDR3 is also encoded by other nucleotide sequences in the sample. This chain joins TRBV25-1 and TRBJ1-1, with D unresolved. This CDR3 contains 14 residues. Germline V gene data show CDR1 as MGHDK and CDR2 as SYGVNS. The V and J ends lost 3 bases and 1 base respectively, with 9 bases between them. The DNA of the CDR3 is TGTGCCAGCAGTGACCCGGGAACGAACACTGAAGCTTTCTTT. It codes for CASSDPGTNTEAFF.

The count of this clone is one. This chain connects TRBV11-2 to TRBJ2-5, with TRBD2 identical over 9 bases. The CDR3 sequence is 17 residues long. Germline values: CDR1 SGHAT, CDR2 FQNNGV. V lost 5 bases to trimming and J lost 2 bases; unmatched junction nucleotides: 12. The CDR3 protein is CASSRSSGGRFQETQYF. CDR3 DNA: TGTGCCAGCAGCCGGTCGAGCGGGGGGCGGTTTCAAGAGACCCAGTACTTC.

The V and J genes are TRBV7-9 and TRBJ1-6; 9 positions match TRBD1. Germline CDR1 SEHNR, CDR2 FQNEAQ (reference sequence). CDR3 length: 15 residues. V shed 5 bases, J shed 7 bases, and the junction held 6 bases outside the gene matches. The CDR3: CASSAQTGGNSPLHF. The CDR3 DNA is TGTGCCAGCAGCGCACAGACAGGGGGAAATTCACCCCTCCACTTT.

Only a few counts were recorded for this clone. The V call is TRBV7-6, the J call TRBJ1-2; 8 bases map to TRBD1. The V and J ends lost 5 bases and 6 bases, in that order; junction bases with no gene match: 5. The CDR3 spans 13 residues. Germline V CDR1 and CDR2: SGHVS, FNYEAQ. CDR3 DNA sequence: TGTGCCAGCAGCACACACAGGGGGGATGGCTACACCTTC. Protein sequence: CASSTHRGDGYTF.

The J gene is TRBJ2-2, the V gene TRBV30, with D perhaps matching TRBD1 (6 bases). This CDR3 has 16 residues. V shed 1 base and J shed 2 bases, with 14 bases lying between them. CDR1 and CDR2 from the germline V gene are GTSNPN and SVGIG (reference sequence). In DNA form, the CDR3 reads TGTGCCTGGAGTGAATGGGGGCGTTCTAACACCGGGGAGCTGTTTTTT. As protein: CAWSEWGRSNTGELFF. The whole variable domain, remainder taken from reference TRBV30 and TRBJ2-2, is SQTIHQWPATLVQPVGSPLSLECTVEGTSNPNLYWYRQAAGRGLQLLFYSVGIGQISSEVPQNLSASRPQDRQFILSSKKLLLSDSGFYLCAWSEWGRSNTGELFFGEGSRLTVL.

J is TRBJ1-1 and V is TRBV5-1; D is perhaps TRBD1 (6 bases). The CDR3 has 15 residues. With 3 bases removed from V and 1 base from J, the gap between germline ends came to 13 bases. CDR1 and CDR2 from the germline V gene are SGHRS and YFSETQ. In DNA form, the CDR3 reads TGCGCCAGCAGCTCCCAAGGACAGTCGAACACTGAAGCTTTCTTT. It is translated as CASSSQGQSNTEAFF.

The J gene is TRBJ1-5, the V gene TRBV7-2, with D hard to call. The germline CDR1 and CDR2 sequences are SGHTA and FQGNSA. This CDR3 is built from 13 residues. V was cut by 1 base and J by 6 bases, with 7 bases left in between. The CDR3: CASSLVHGQPQHF. The DNA for the CDR3 is TGTGCCAGCAGCTTAGTGCACGGTCAGCCCCAGCATTTT.